This T cell receptor (beta chain) was retrieved from a study of vaccination effects on CD4 cells after COVID-19. To note about this clone: Its antigen is not known.

Having been cultured for less than 13 days, the cells underwent CD4+ T cell isolation. This CDR3 has 15 amino acids. The germline V gene has CDR1 SGDLS and CDR2 YYNGEE. V was shortened by 0 bases and J by 1 base, with 7 bases between the two germline ends. Profiling relied on immunoSEQ multiplex PCR, and the TCRdb table lists in-frame clones only, not all of them. There are fewer than 75,000 clones in the sample; roughly three quarters occur only once, and under 2.5% lies in the top ten. The chain recombines TRBV9 with TRBJ2-2; tentatively, D is TRBD2 (5 bases). This receptor was identified in a human donor who received a COVID-19 vaccine. The input for sequencing was CD4+ T cells from PBMCs cultured without peptide, taken before COVID-19 vaccination. The CDR3: CASSVAGLNTGELFF. In DNA form, the CDR3 reads TGTGCCAGCAGCGTAGCCGGACTGAACACCGGGGAGCTGTTTTTT.